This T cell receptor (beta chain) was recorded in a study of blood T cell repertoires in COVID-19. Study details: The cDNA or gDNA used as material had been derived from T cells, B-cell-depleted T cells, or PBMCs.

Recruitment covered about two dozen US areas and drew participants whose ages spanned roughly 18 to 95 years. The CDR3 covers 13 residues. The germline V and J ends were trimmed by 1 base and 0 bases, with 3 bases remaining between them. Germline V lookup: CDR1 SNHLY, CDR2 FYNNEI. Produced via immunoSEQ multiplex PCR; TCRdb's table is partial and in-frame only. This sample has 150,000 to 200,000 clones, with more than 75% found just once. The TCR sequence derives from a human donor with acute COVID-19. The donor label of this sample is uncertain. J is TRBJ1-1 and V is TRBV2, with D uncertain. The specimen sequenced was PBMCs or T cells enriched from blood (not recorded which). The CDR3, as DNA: TGTGCCAGCAGTGAAGGCGTGAACACTGAAGCTTTCTTT. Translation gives CASSEGVNTEAFF.